This is a list of T cell receptor beta chains from one sample in a study of blood T cell repertoires in COVID-19. Assay: immunoSEQ multiplex PCR; the TCRdb copy retains only in-frame clones and omits some. The table has over 100,000 clones, around 89% seen once. Sequenced sample: peripheral blood. The source of these receptors is a man aged 55 to 69 with COVID-19, enrolled during active disease. The CDR3 runs from the conserved cysteine through the conserved F or W. A D gene is named only where the DNA matches it firmly. Rows may omit the clone size; those that give it use once, few, many or a size class.

>16|TRBJ2-3|-|TRBV24-1|TRBD1
TGTGCCACCAGTGAGTCCGCGCCAGGGGGTGCAGATACGCAGTATTTT
CATSESAPGGADTQYF
>15|TRBJ1-1|-|TRBV4-1|TRBD1
TGCGCCAGCAGCCATCTACTGGGACAGTACACTGAAGCTTTCTTT
CASSHLLGQYTEAFF
>15|TRBJ2-3|-|TRBV9|-
TGTGCCAGCAGCGTAAATCCAGGGATGGCAGATACGCAGTATTTT
CASSVNPGMADTQYF
>15|TRBJ1-1|-|TRBV4-1|-
TGCGCCAGCAGCCAAGGGACAAGACAGTACACTGAAGCTTTCTTT
CASSQGTRQYTEAFF
>15|TRBJ1-4|-|TRBV18|-
TGTGCCAGCTCACCGCGGACAGATCCTAATGAAAAACTGTTTTTT
CASSPRTDPNEKLFF
>14|TRBJ1-1|once|TRBV30|TRBD1
TGTGCCTGGAGTCGAAACCGGGACAGCACTGAAGCTTTCTTT
CAWSRNRDSTEAFF
>15|TRBJ2-1|-|TRBV11-3|TRBD1
TGTGCCAGCAGCTTAGCGGGACAGGGTATGGGTGAGCAGTTCTTC
CASSLAGQGMGEQFF
>14|TRBJ1-1|-|TRBV4-3|-
TGCGCCAGCAGCCAAGAGAGCCTGAACACTGAAGCTTTCTTT
CASSQESLNTEAFF
>17|TRBJ2-1|-|TRBV19|-
TGTGCCAGTAGTATAGGGACAGCAACTACCAAGAGCCATGAGCAGTTCTTC
CASSIGTATTKSHEQFF
>15|TRBJ1-5|-|TRBV5-1|-
TGCGCCAGCAGCTTGACAGGCTATAGCAATCAGCCCCAGCATTTT
CASSLTGYSNQPQHF
>15|TRBJ1-4|-|TRBV6-5|-
TGTGCCAGCAGAGAGGAGGGTTTGCCTAATGAAAAACTGTTTTTT
CASREEGLPNEKLFF
>12|TRBJ2-7|-|TRBV10-3|-
TGTGCCGCCACGACAAGCAAATACGAGCAGTACTTC
CAATTSKYEQYF
>16|TRBJ1-3|-|TRBV5-6|TRBD1
TGTGCCAGCAGTGGCAGGGGGCAAACGTTTGGAAACACCATATATTTT
CASSGRGQTFGNTIYF
>13|TRBJ2-7|-|TRBV9|-
TGTGCCAGCAGCGTCTCCTACTCCTACGAGCAGTACTTC
CASSVSYSYEQYF
>13|TRBJ1-2|-|TRBV7-9|TRBD1
TGTGCCAGCAGCCATCAGGGGGACTATGGCTACACCTTC
CASSHQGDYGYTF
>15|TRBJ2-3|-|TRBV30|-
TGTGCCTGGTCCAGGGTGGTCCATCCCACAGATACGCAGTATTTT
CAWSRVVHPTDTQYF
>18|TRBJ2-7|few|TRBV6-1|TRBD1
TGTGCCAGCAGTGTCAAACCCACCATTTCGACAGGGGGGAACGAGCAGTACTTC
CASSVKPTISTGGNEQYF
>15|TRBJ1-6|-|TRBV5-1|-
TGCGCCAGCAGCACATTGACTGAGGCGTCTTCACCCCTCCACTTT
CASSTLTEASSPLHF
>15|TRBJ1-2|-|TRBV4-3|TRBD1
TGCGCCAGCAGCCAAGTGAGGGGGCCGGGCTATGGCTACACCTTC
CASSQVRGPGYGYTF
>16|TRBJ2-3|-|TRBV5-1|TRBD2
TGCGCCAGCAGCCTCCGGACTAGCGGGAGCACAGATACGCAGTATTTT
CASSLRTSGSTDTQYF
>13|TRBJ1-2|-|TRBV20-1|TRBD1
TGCAGTGCTAGTATGACAGGGAACTATGGCTACACCTTC
CSASMTGNYGYTF
>14|TRBJ1-5|once|TRBV6-1|TRBD1
TGTGCCAGCAGTGAGACAGGGCGCGGCCAGCCCCAGCATTTT
CASSETGRGQPQHF
>15|TRBJ1-5|-|TRBV28|TRBD1
TGTGCCAGCAGTTTAGGCAGGGGGAAAAATCAGCCCCAGCATTTT
CASSLGRGKNQPQHF
>16|TRBJ2-2|-|TRBV19|-
TGTGCCAGTAGTATAGGACTGACCCGGAACACCGGGGAGCTGTTTTTT
CASSIGLTRNTGELFF
>16|TRBJ2-1|-|TRBV9|-
TGTGCCAGCAGCGTAGGTGGAGGGTTTTCCTACAATGAGCAGTTCTTC
CASSVGGGFSYNEQFF
>13|TRBJ1-5|-|TRBV14|-
TGTGCCAGCAGCCAACAGAGCAATCAGCCCCAGCATTTT
CASSQQSNQPQHF
>15|TRBJ2-3|-|TRBV24-1|-
TGTGCCACCAGTGTGGGGGGACAGAGCACAGATACGCAGTATTTT
CATSVGGQSTDTQYF
>11|TRBJ1-1|few|TRBV12-3/TRBV12-4|-
TGTGCCAGCAGTCTAAGGGGGAGAGCTTTCTTT
CASSLRGRAFF
>14|TRBJ1-4|-|TRBV5-3|-
TGTGCCAGAAGCTTAAGCAGGGGAGGGGAAAAACTGTTTTTT
CARSLSRGGEKLFF
>17|TRBJ1-2|-|TRBV6-2/TRBV6-3|-
TGTGCCAGCAGTTACTCGACCAGCAGGGGTTTGCCCTATGGCTACACCTTC
CASSYSTSRGLPYGYTF
>12|TRBJ1-1|-|TRBV19|TRBD1
TGTGCCAGTAGTATTGGACAGGCCCAAGCTTTCTTT
CASSIGQAQAFF
>12|TRBJ1-1|once|TRBV19|-
TGTGCCAGTAGTCCCATCAACACTGAAGCTTTCTTT
CASSPINTEAFF
>14|TRBJ1-3|-|TRBV30|TRBD1
TGTGCCTGGAGTGGGACAGGGCCTGGAAACACCATATATTTT
CAWSGTGPGNTIYF
>14|TRBJ1-3|-|TRBV5-8|-
TGTGCCAGCAGCTTTAGGCGGCCTGGAAACACCATATATTTT
CASSFRRPGNTIYF
>14|TRBJ2-3|-|TRBV4-1|-
TGCGCCAGCAGTTCGGCACAGGGAACGAGTACGCAGTATTTT
CASSSAQGTSTQYF
>14|TRBJ2-3|-|TRBV29-1|TRBD2
TGCAGCGCCCCAAGGCGGGGGGGCCTGAATACGCAGTATTTT
CSAPRRGGLNTQYF
>12|TRBJ1-3|-|TRBV2|-
TGTGCCAGTACAGGGTCTGGAAACACCATATATTTT
CASTGSGNTIYF
>15|TRBJ1-1|-|TRBV6-5|TRBD1
TGTGCCAGCAAACCTGCGACAGGGGGCAATACTGAAGCTTTCTTT
CASKPATGGNTEAFF
>16|TRBJ1-4|few|TRBV27|-
TGTGCCAGCAGTTTATTTCCAGGGGCGACTAATGAAAAACTGTTTTTT
CASSLFPGATNEKLFF
>14|TRBJ2-3|-|TRBV7-2|-
TGTGCCAGCAGCTTTGACAGAGCCCCAGATACGCAGTATTTT
CASSFDRAPDTQYF
>12|TRBJ1-1|few|TRBV12-3/TRBV12-4|-
TGTGCCAGCAGTTTGCTAAACACTGAAGCTTTCTTT
CASSLLNTEAFF
>13|TRBJ1-4|-|TRBV7-3|-
TGTGCCAGCAGCCCCCGGGGGGGGGAAAAACTGTTTTTT
CASSPRGGEKLFF
>16|TRBJ1-3|-|TRBV24-1|-
TGTGCCACCAGTCCTTCCTTGGGCAGGTCTGGAAACACCATATATTTT
CATSPSLGRSGNTIYF
>15|TRBJ1-4|-|TRBV4-1|-
TGCGCCAGCAGGCCAGGAACATCTTTCAAAGAAAAACTGTTTTTT
CASRPGTSFKEKLFF
>14|TRBJ1-6|-|TRBV5-1|-
TGCGCCAGCAGGGAGGGGATACTCAATTCACCCCTCCACTTT
CASREGILNSPLHF
>13|TRBJ1-2|-|TRBV5-8|TRBD1
TGTGCCAGCAGCCTGACAGGGAGCTATGGCTACACCTTC
CASSLTGSYGYTF
>13|TRBJ1-5|-|TRBV19|-
TGTGCCAGTACCCGGACAGATAATCAGCCCCAGCATTTT
CASTRTDNQPQHF
>14|TRBJ1-1|-|TRBV30|-
TGTGCCTGGCACAGGCGGGGGAAGAACACTGAAGCTTTCTTT
CAWHRRGKNTEAFF
>15|TRBJ2-1|-|TRBV5-1|TRBD2
TGCGCCAGCAGCTTTCTAGCGGGGGAGAACAATGAGCAGTTCTTC
CASSFLAGENNEQFF
>15|TRBJ1-2|-|TRBV6-2/TRBV6-3|-
TGTGCCAGCAGTTACTATCTCCGGGAGAACTATGGCTACACCTTC
CASSYYLRENYGYTF
>13|TRBJ1-1|few|TRBV7-3|TRBD1
TGTGCCAGCAGCTCCCGGGACAGGGATTCAGCTTTCTTT
CASSSRDRDSAFF
>16|TRBJ1-3|once|TRBV7-8|-
TGTGCCAGCACCCCCCGCAGGGCCACCGGGGGAAACACCATATATTTT
CASTPRRATGGNTIYF
>15|TRBJ1-2|-|TRBV6-5|TRBD1
TGTGCCAGCAGGCCAACAGGGGGCGTCCCCCTAGGCTACACCTTC
CASRPTGGVPLGYTF
>14|TRBJ2-5|few|TRBV9|TRBD2
TGTGCCAGCAGCTTCACTAGCGGGGTGGAGACCCAGTACTTC
CASSFTSGVETQYF
>19|TRBJ2-1|-|TRBV4-1|TRBD2
TGCGCCAGCAGCCAAGATCGGACTAGCGGGGGCGCCGGGGACAATGAGCAGTTCTTC
CASSQDRTSGGAGDNEQFF
>13|TRBJ1-5|-|TRBV12-5|-
TGTGCTAGTGGTTTGGTACTCAATCAGCCCCAGCATTTT
CASGLVLNQPQHF
>14|TRBJ2-3|few|TRBV7-2|TRBD2
TGTGCCAGCAGCTCCGGACTAGCCACAGATACGCAGTATTTT
CASSSGLATDTQYF
>17|TRBJ2-2|-|TRBV3-1/TRBV3-2|TRBD2
TGTGCCAGCAGCCTGCGAAGGAGCGGGGGGTACACCGGGGAGCTGTTTTTT
CASSLRRSGGYTGELFF
>15|TRBJ1-4|-|TRBV5-1|-
TGCGCCAGCAGCTTAACAGGTGGAACTAATGAAAAACTGTTTTTT
CASSLTGGTNEKLFF
>15|TRBJ2-7|once|TRBV11-2|-
TGTGCCAGCAGCTTAGCCCTGGCAGGGTGGGGCGAGCAGTACTTC
CASSLALAGWGEQYF